These 10 T cell receptor beta chains share one sample of origin, sequenced in a study of T cell responses to AZD1222 COVID-19 vaccine. This table comes from immunoSEQ multiplex PCR, and its TCRdb copy is limited to in-frame clones, with some not included. The sample has roughly 180,000 clones; 90% to 95% are singletons. The sequenced sample was peripheral blood, obtained on day 0 of AZD1222 vaccination. The source of these receptors is an adult in good health.

The chain recombines TRBV10-3 with TRBJ1-5; D remains unclear. The CDR3 spans 13 residues. The V end was cut by 11 bases, the J end by 4 bases, with 15 bases between. Germline V gene lookup returns CDR1 ENHRY and CDR2 SYGVKD. CDR3 in DNA: TGTGCCTCCGGTCGGGCAGAGAATCAGCCCCAGCATTTT. This codes for CASGRAENQPQHF.

The V gene is TRBV15, the J gene TRBJ1-1; possibly TRBD1 for D (6 bases). Trimming left V 1 base short and J 3 bases short, with 12 bases between. Per germline, CDR1 LNHNV and CDR2 YYDKDF (reference sequence). This CDR3 has 15 amino acids. This chain's CDR3 is CATSRGNREYTEAFF. For the CDR3, the DNA is TGTGCCACCAGCAGAGGGAACAGGGAGTACACTGAAGCTTTCTTT.

This clone has just one count. The rearrangement links TRBV18 to TRBJ2-7, with a weak D call TRBD2 (5 bases). Germline V gives CDR1 KGHSH, CDR2 LQKENI. This CDR3 is built from 14 residues. V lost 2 bases to trimming and J lost 2 bases, with 10 bases between them. Here the CDR3 reads CASSPSGIPYEQYF. DNA for the CDR3: TGTGCCAGCTCACCATCGGGGATCCCCTACGAGCAGTACTTC.

This sequence joins TRBV6-1 and TRBJ1-2, with D possibly TRBD1 on 5 matching bases. Trimming stripped 0 bases from V and 4 bases from J, with 18 bases between. Germline V lookup: CDR1 MNHNS, CDR2 SASEGT. The CDR3 consists of 17 residues. CDR3 region: CASSEALRASGPYGYTF. The CDR3 nucleotides are TGTGCCAGCAGTGAAGCGCTTCGGGCGTCGGGACCCTATGGCTACACCTTC.

The rearrangement joins TRBV2 to TRBJ1-1; D possibly corresponds to TRBD1 (5 bases). CDR1 is SNHLY, CDR2 FYNNEI, per germline. The V end was cut by 3 bases, the J end by 11 bases, with 16 bases between. The CDR3 runs 13 residues. The CDR3 DNA is TGTGCCAGCAGTGATTTCCGGGGACGGGAGGCTTTCTTT. It yields the protein CASSDFRGREAFF.

This chain connects TRBV23-1 to TRBJ2-3; 9 positions agree with TRBD1. TRBV23-1 is an open reading frame, and its role is uncertain. V shed 6 bases, J shed 5 bases, and the junction held 9 bases outside the gene matches. The CDR3 runs to 15 residues. Written as DNA, the CDR3 is TGCGCCAGCAGCTGGGGACAGGGCACAAAAGATACGCAGTATTTT. It codes for CASSWGQGTKDTQYF.

This chain uses TRBV27 with TRBJ2-5; D call uncertain. The CDR3 spans 12 residues. CDR1 MNHEY and CDR2 SMNVEV come from the germline V gene (reference sequence). The ends were cut back, 4 bases at V and 5 bases at J, with 8 bases in the middle. CDR3 amino acids: CASSSAAETQYF. The CDR3 nucleotides read TGTGCCAGCAGTTCGGCGGCGGAGACCCAGTACTTC.

The chain couples TRBV5-1 to TRBJ2-2; 9 nucleotides align to TRBD2. The J segment lost 3 bases and the V segment lost 0 bases, leaving 0 bases of the junction unmatched. Germline V CDR1 and CDR2: SGHRS, YFSETQ. CDR3 length equals 15 residues. CDR3 protein: CASSLEREDTGELFF. DNA for the CDR3: TGCGCCAGCAGCTTGGAGCGGGAGGACACCGGGGAGCTGTTTTTT.

This chain joins TRBV2 and TRBJ2-2; 15 bases match TRBD2. CDR1 and CDR2 (germline): SNHLY, FYNNEI. V shed 6 bases, J shed 7 bases, and the junction held 9 bases outside the gene matches. The CDR3 runs to 17 residues. CDR3 sequence reads: CASRGLAGGRWNGELFF. The CDR3 nucleotides are TGTGCCAGCAGGGGACTAGCGGGAGGTCGTTGGAACGGGGAGCTGTTTTTT.

The chain recombines TRBV12-3 or TRBV12-4 with TRBJ2-7, with TRBD2 matching over 7 bases. This CDR3 region has 13 residues. V trimming: 6 bases; J trimming: 0 bases; junction bases outside the gene matches: 2. The CDR3 DNA reads TGTGCCAGCAGCGGGACTACCTCCTACGAGCAGTACTTC. This encodes CASSGTTSYEQYF.